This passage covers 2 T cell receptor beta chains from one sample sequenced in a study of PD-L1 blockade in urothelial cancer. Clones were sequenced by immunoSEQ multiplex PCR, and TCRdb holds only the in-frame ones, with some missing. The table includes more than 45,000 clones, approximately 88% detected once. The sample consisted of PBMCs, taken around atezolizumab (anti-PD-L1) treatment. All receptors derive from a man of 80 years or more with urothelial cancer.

The CDR3 DNA reads as TGTGCCAGCAGTTCCCCACTAGGGAACACTGAAGCTTTCTTT. Translated, it gives CASSSPLGNTEAFF. This rearrangement joins TRBV27 to TRBJ1-1; no clear D gene. Germline CDR1 is MNHEY and CDR2 is SMNVEV (reference sequence). Deletions cut 4 bases from V and 1 base from J, with 10 bases between. CDR3 length: 14 residues.

In nucleotides, the CDR3 is TGTGCCAGCAGCTTAGCGGACGGGAGGTATTCCTACGAGCAGTACTTC. This gives the protein CASSLADGRYSYEQYF. The chain joins TRBV7-6 to TRBJ2-7, with 7 bases fitting TRBD2. The V segment lost 0 bases and the J segment 1 base; nucleotides outside the gene matches: 6. The CDR3 runs to 16 residues. Germline CDR1 SGHVS, CDR2 FNYEAQ.